Following are 16 T cell receptor beta chains from one sample sequenced in a study of T cells in Graves' hyperthyroidism and ophthalmopathy. TCR beta CDR3 regions were amplified from RNA. HTBI primers were used for first-round RT-PCR of the TCR CDR3. TCRdb fed the multiplex PCR reads into MiXCR, producing one record per CDR3 protein. The sample has hundreds of thousands of distinct CDR3 sequences, approximately 14% seen once. The material sequenced was blood. Every receptor here comes from a woman aged 45-59 years with Graves' ophthalmopathy.

This clonotype was recorded at least ten times. In nucleotides, the CDR3 is TGTGCCAGCAGTACGACCGGGACAGGCACAGATACGCAGTATTTT. The encoded protein is CASSTTGTGTDTQYF. The V call is TRBV6-1, the J call TRBJ2-3; 7 nucleotides align to TRBD1. The CDR3 length is 15 residues. V shed 5 bases and J 1 base; nucleotides not matched to a gene: 6. The germline CDR1 and CDR2 sequences are MNHNS and SASEGT.

This clonotype was recorded many times. This chain joins TRBV6-1 and TRBJ1-1; D remains unclear. Germline loops: CDR1 MNHNS, CDR2 SASEGT. The CDR3 has 13 amino acids. V was pared by 6 bases and J by 5 bases, with 13 bases between. CDR3 DNA sequence: TGTGCCAGCAGGCCATGGGGAAAGACTGAAGCTTTCTTT. Its protein is CASRPWGKTEAFF.

This clonotype was seen many times. V is TRBV6-1 and J is TRBJ1-1; the D gene is possibly TRBD1 (5 bases). Germline V gene sequence: CDR1 MNHNS, CDR2 SASEGT. Trimming left V 5 bases short and J 0 bases short, with 13 bases between. This CDR3 comprises 15 residues. The CDR3 loop reads CASSPGPPMNTEAFF. The DNA for the CDR3 is TGTGCCAGCAGTCCGGGACCACCCATGAACACTGAAGCTTTCTTT.

The CDR3 is CASSLAGSYTQETQYF. The DNA of the CDR3 is TGTGCCAGCAGCTTAGCTGGGTCCTACACACAAGAGACCCAGTACTTC. The V call is TRBV7-9, the J call TRBJ2-5; D gene ambiguous. The CDR3 runs 16 residues. Germline assignment: CDR1 SEHNR and CDR2 FQNEAQ (reference sequence). V was trimmed by 0 bases and J by 2 bases, leaving 13 bases between them.

This rearrangement joins TRBV9 to TRBJ2-2; no clear D gene. Germline CDR1 and CDR2: SGDLS and YYNGEE. The CDR3 sequence is 13 residues long. Trimming shortened V by 6 bases and J by 1 base, and 7 bases separated the two germline ends. CDR3 sequence reads: CASTTRNTGELFF. The CDR3 nucleotides are TGTGCCAGCACTACAAGGAACACCGGGGAGCTGTTTTTT.

There are a few counts of this clonotype. This may come from a read error, since a much larger clone is one base off. The chain carries TRBV28 and TRBJ2-2, with TRBD2 identical over 7 bases. V trimming: 8 bases; J trimming: 1 base; junction bases outside the gene matches: 7. Germline V gene lookup returns CDR1 MDHEN and CDR2 SYDVKM. The CDR3 sequence is 15 residues long. The CDR3 reads CASGPAGLNTGELFF. In DNA, the CDR3 is TGTGCCAGCGGGCCAGCGGGACTGAACACCGGGGAGCTGTTTTTT.

This clonotype has a handful of counts. The rearrangement links TRBV29-1 to TRBJ2-6; tentatively, D is TRBD2 (5 bases). The germline V and J ends were trimmed by 1 base and 3 bases, with 7 bases remaining between them. This CDR3 has 14 amino acids. From germline, CDR1 is SQVTM and CDR2 ANQGSEA. The CDR3 spells CSVEGGYGANVLTF. CDR3 in DNA: TGCAGCGTTGAAGGAGGGTATGGGGCCAACGTCCTGACTTTC.

The V gene is TRBV19, the J gene TRBJ2-1; 11 bases are shared with TRBD2. Germline V gene lookup returns CDR1 LNHDA and CDR2 SQIVND (reference sequence). V lost 5 bases, J lost 2 bases, and 2 bases stayed unmatched. CDR3 size: 15 residues. The CDR3 nucleotides read TGTGCCAGTAGTGCTAGCGGGAGGACCTACAATGAGCAGTTCTTC. Protein product: CASSASGRTYNEQFF.

The rearrangement joins TRBV15 to TRBJ2-1; D is perhaps TRBD2 (7 bases). This CDR3 is built from 15 residues. Trimming took off 4 bases at V and 6 bases at J, with 16 bases between the two ends. Germline loops: CDR1 LNHNV, CDR2 YYDKDF (reference sequence). CDR3 in DNA: TGTGCCACCAGCACATCTCGGGGGGCCTTCAATGAGCAGTTCTTC. This translates into CATSTSRGAFNEQFF.

This clonotype was recorded many times. V is TRBV18 and J is TRBJ2-1; 8 bases map to TRBD1. V gave up 2 bases and J gave up 7 bases; unmatched junction bases: 10. The CDR3 extends over 16 amino acids. Germline V gene lookup returns CDR1 KGHSH and CDR2 LQKENI. Here the CDR3 DNA reads TGTGCCAGCTCACCAGATTGGACAGGGCTGGGGAATGAGCAGTTCTTC. As protein: CASSPDWTGLGNEQFF.

In this sample, this clonotype turned up many times. The chain links TRBV18 to TRBJ1-1, with 11 bases fitting TRBD1. Germline-derived CDR1 and CDR2 are KGHSH and LQKENI. V was pared by 2 bases and J by 2 bases, with 4 bases of the junction left unmatched. The CDR3 is made up of 16 amino acids. The CDR3 spells CASSPGQGAFNTEAFF. The CDR3 nucleotides are TGTGCCAGCTCACCAGGACAGGGGGCTTTTAACACTGAAGCTTTCTTT. The full variable domain, rest sourced from reference TRBV18 and TRBJ1-1, is NAGVMQNPRHLVRRRGQEARLRCSPMKGHSHVYWYRQLPEEGLKFMVYLQKENIIDESGMPKERFSAEFPKEGPSILRIQQVVRGDSAAYFCASSPGQGAFNTEAFFGQGTRLTVV.

This clonotype occurred a few times. The CDR3 DNA reads as TGTGCCAGCAGTAGGTACCCACAAGGCAATGAGCAGTTCTTC. Translation: CASSRYPQGNEQFF. V and J are TRBV28 and TRBJ2-1; D is uncertain. The V end lost 5 bases, the J end lost 6 bases, and 14 bases lay between the germline ends. The CDR3 sequence is 14 residues long. The germline V gene encodes CDR1 MDHEN and CDR2 SYDVKM.

A few counts support this clonotype. This chain connects TRBV20-1 to TRBJ2-2; maybe TRBD2 (6 bases). CDR3 size: 16 residues. CDR1 and CDR2 (germline): DFQATT, SNEGSKA (reference sequence). The V end lost 2 bases, the J end lost 1 base, and 14 bases lay between the germline ends. CDR3 nucleotides: TGCAGTGCTAGAAGACCGGGGCGGGGGAACACCGGGGAGCTGTTTTTT. The encoded protein is CSARRPGRGNTGELFF.

This clonotype occurred many times. The V gene is TRBV5-1, the J gene TRBJ1-1; D might be TRBD1 (6 bases). Trimming pared 3 bases from V and 1 base from J, leaving 7 bases between. The CDR3 has 13 residues. Germline CDR1 SGHRS, CDR2 YFSETQ. Here the CDR3 reads CASSSGENTEAFF. The CDR3 nucleotides read TGCGCCAGCAGCTCAGGGGAGAACACTGAAGCTTTCTTT.

This clonotype was counted between two and nine times. The V and J genes are TRBV6-5 and TRBJ2-1; 8 bases fit TRBD2. The CDR3 has 15 residues. Trimming took 2 bases from V and 7 from J; bases not matched to a gene: 7. CDR1 and CDR2 from the germline V gene are MNHEY and SVGAGI. This chain's CDR3 is CASSYAGTRSNEQFF. The CDR3 region has the DNA TGTGCCAGCAGTTACGCCGGGACTAGATCAAATGAGCAGTTCTTC.

The chain has TRBV6-1 and TRBJ2-5; TRBD2 is a possible D gene (5 bases). V was trimmed by 6 bases and J by 7 bases, leaving 15 bases between them. Germline CDR1 is MNHNS and CDR2 is SASEGT. The length of the CDR3 is 13 residues. Here the CDR3 reads CASSPPGEGTQYF. In DNA, the CDR3 is TGTGCCAGCAGCCCTCCCGGGGAAGGGACCCAGTACTTC.